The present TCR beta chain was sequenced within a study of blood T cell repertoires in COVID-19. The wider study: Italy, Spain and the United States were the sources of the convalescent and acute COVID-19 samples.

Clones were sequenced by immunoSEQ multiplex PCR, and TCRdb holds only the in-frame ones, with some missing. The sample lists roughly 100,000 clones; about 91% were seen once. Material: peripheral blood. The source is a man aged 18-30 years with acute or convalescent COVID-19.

The CDR3 DNA reads TGTGCCAGCAGCCGCTGGGACAGTGAAGCTTTCTTT. Its protein product is CASSRWDSEAFF. This sequence joins TRBV6-6 and TRBJ1-1; 7 nucleotides align to TRBD1. J gave up 7 bases and V 6 bases, and 5 bases lay outside the gene matches. The CDR3 is made up of 12 amino acids. Germline V gives CDR1 MNHNY, CDR2 SVGAGI (reference sequence).